This T cell receptor (beta chain) is drawn from a study of neurological immune-mediated disorders. Study-wide results and caveats: No expanded-clone CDR3 amino acid sequence recurred across subjects, suggesting private TCR-beta repertoires.

Time point in this sample: longitudinal time-point 3. For the unsorted libraries, 2 million PBMCs stored at -80 C served as input. Every sequencing run returned over 170 million TCR-beta sequences, which were derived from 15-18 subjects. TCRdb used MiXCR to reprocess the 5' RACE reads, holding one entry per CDR3 protein. The profile covers 85,000 to 110,000 distinct CDR3 sequences, with roughly a tenth appearing a single time and more than 2.5% taken by the ten largest. Germline V gene sequence: CDR1 SGHTA, CDR2 FQGNSA. V was pared by 2 bases and J by 4 bases, with 15 bases between. The CDR3 sequence is 15 residues long. This clonotype was picked up many times. Its antigen is still unknown.

This chain uses TRBV7-2 with TRBJ2-7; possible D gene TRBD1, 5 bases. This sequence originates from a female donor with HTLV-1-associated myelopathy (HAM/TSP). Material: PBMCs. The CDR3 DNA is TGTGCCAGCAGCTTACTAGGGGTCAGCGAGTACGAGCAGTACTTC. Encoded protein: CASSLLGVSEYEQYF.